This T cell receptor (beta chain) comes out of a study of regulatory T cells in long-lasting Graves disease. Study outcomes and limitations: In persistent patients, shared public clonotypes (2,741) outnumbered those in new patients (around 1,000).

Only a few counts were recorded for this clonotype. Its antigen remains unidentified. Time point reported: persistent/refractory GD, antithyroid drugs over 5 years with positive TRAb. After RNA was extracted from PBMCs, the TCR library was made from it. Graves' disease diagnoses followed American Thyroid Association guidelines. iRepertoire HTBI primers and Arm-PCR of CDR3 regions built TCR beta libraries. In the authors' methods: Sequenced samples collectively carried roughly 60 TRBV and some 15 TRBJ segments. TCRdb used MiXCR to reprocess the multiplex PCR reads, holding one entry per CDR3 protein. TCRdb, not the authors, supplied the V and J calls. The sample has some 430,000 distinct CDR3 sequences; about a fifth are singletons. The source of this sequence is a female donor with Graves disease. The sequences come from peripheral blood mononuclear cells (PBMCs), collected when the disease was refractory, from a patient treated with antithyroid drugs.

This chain's CDR3 is CASGRRRDLTGELFF. The CDR3 DNA follows: TGTGCCAGCGGGAGGAGGAGGGACCTCACCGGGGAGCTGTTTTTT. The chain couples TRBV6-1 to TRBJ2-2, with a tentative D call TRBD2 (6 bases). CDR3 length equals 15 residues. Germline loops: CDR1 MNHNS, CDR2 SASEGT. With 8 bases removed from V and 4 bases from J, the gap between germline ends came to 17 bases.